The TCR beta chain described here comes from a study of T cells in Graves' hyperthyroidism and ophthalmopathy. For the study at large: Before treatment of any kind, peripheral blood was taken at initial diagnosis. Study results and limitations: The model anticipated ophthalmopathy a median approximately six months pre-onset.

The V end lost 5 bases, the J end lost 1 base, and 14 bases lay between the germline ends. Germline loops: CDR1 SEHNR, CDR2 FQNEAQ (reference sequence). There are 16 residues in the CDR3. A note on this clonotype: The antigen is not known.

Amplification yielded TCR beta CDR3 regions, with RNA transcripts as the source. The HTBI set primed first-round TCR CDR3 RT-PCR. TCRdb itself ran the multiplex PCR reads through MiXCR, one entry per CDR3 protein. The table lists about 840,000 distinct CDR3 sequences, over 35% of them singletons. The study enrolled patients aged 18 to 65 with newly diagnosed hyperthyroidism of under 2 months' duration. Exclusion of a patient resulted from uncontrolled infection, other autoimmune disease, pregnancy or lactation. Specimen: blood. The V gene is TRBV7-9, the J gene TRBJ2-2, with D unresolved. The TCR was taken from a man younger than 35 with Graves' hyperthyroidism. CDR3 loop: CASSQGSTQNTGELFF. The CDR3 coding sequence is TGTGCCAGCAGCCAAGGGTCGACGCAGAACACCGGGGAGCTGTTTTTT.